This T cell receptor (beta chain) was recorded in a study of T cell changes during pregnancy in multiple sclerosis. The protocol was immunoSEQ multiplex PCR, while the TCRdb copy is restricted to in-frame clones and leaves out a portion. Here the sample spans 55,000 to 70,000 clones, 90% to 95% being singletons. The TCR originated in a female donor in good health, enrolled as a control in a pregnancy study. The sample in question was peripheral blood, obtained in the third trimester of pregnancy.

The CDR3 region has the DNA TGTGCCAGCAGTTACCTCTCAGGCTACGAGCAGTACTTC. Translation gives CASSYLSGYEQYF. The V gene is TRBV28, the J gene TRBJ2-7; D is undetermined. The CDR3 extends over 13 amino acids. V was trimmed by 4 bases and J by 3 bases, leaving 10 bases between them. The germline CDR1 and CDR2 sequences are MDHEN and SYDVKM.